A single sample gave rise to the 21 T cell receptor beta chains below, sequenced in a study of read filtering for tumor transcriptome and immune sequencing. From 350 to 500 ng of RNA, a library with molecular barcoded alpha/delta and beta/gamma adaptors was made. A single record per CDR3 protein comes from TCRdb applying MiXCR to the reads. The data show 40,000 or so distinct CDR3 sequences, 14% seen once. What was sequenced was a population of CD138-negative cells sorted from bone marrow. These receptors all come from a donor at least 40 years old with multiple myeloma.

The chain has TRBV6-5 and TRBJ2-7, with D perhaps given as TRBD1 or TRBD2 (7 bases each). The germline V and J ends were trimmed by 7 bases and 3 bases, with 19 bases remaining between them. Germline V gene data show CDR1 as MNHEY and CDR2 as SVGAGI. The CDR3 totals 15 residues. This CDR3 is CASNGAGQSLYEQYF. CDR3 in DNA: TGTGCCAGCAACGGAGCGGGACAGAGCCTCTACGAGCAGTACTTC.

This clonotype showed up many times. This chain joins TRBV11-1 and TRBJ2-7; D gene uncertain. The CDR3 is 11 residues long. Germline loops: CDR1 SGHAT, CDR2 FQDESV (reference sequence). The V end was cut by 8 bases, the J end by 0 bases, with 5 bases between. CDR3 nucleotide sequence: TGTGCCAGCTCGTACTCCTACGAGCAGTACTTC. It is translated as CASSYSYEQYF.

This clonotype was recorded many times. This chain joins TRBV12-3 or TRBV12-4 and TRBJ2-5, with 10 bases that match TRBD2. With V trimmed by 4 bases and J by 1 base, 12 bases remained unmatched. CDR3 length equals 18 residues. CDR3 nucleotide sequence: TGTGCCAGCAGTTCCTCGTTACTAGCGGGGCGGCTCCAAGAGACCCAGTACTTC. Its protein is CASSSSLLAGRLQETQYF.

This clonotype has a count of ten or more. The V call is TRBV2, the J call TRBJ1-5, with 9 bases identical to TRBD1. CDR1 and CDR2 (germline): SNHLY, FYNNEI. The CDR3 loop spans 15 amino acids. Germline trimming cut 7 bases from V and 0 bases from J; bases unmatched to any gene: 4. The CDR3 sequence is CASTGQGYSNQPQHF. CDR3 DNA: TGTGCCAGCACCGGACAGGGGTATAGCAATCAGCCCCAGCATTTT.

About this clonotype: The CDR3 ends on some other residue instead of the conserved phenylalanine or tryptophan, so this is likely a read error. No DNA is shown, since the ends of the CDR3 on it are uncertain; the CDR3 is the one TCRdb lists. This sequence joins TRBV6-2 or TRBV6-3 and TRBJ1-1; the DNA was not used to check the table's D call, TRBD1. Both ends counted, the CDR3 spans 13 residues. Germline CDR1 and CDR2: MNHEY and SVGEGT. The CDR3 protein is CASSSGFYTEAFL.

This clonotype was detected many times. Being one base from a much bigger clone, this may be a read error. The V gene is TRBV29-1, the J gene TRBJ2-7, with TRBD2 matching 7 bases. The CDR3 loop spans 13 amino acids. CDR1 and CDR2 from the germline V gene are SQVTM and ANQGSEA. The DNA for the CDR3 is TGCGGCGTTGAAGTTGAGGGGCGGGGGGAGCAGTACTTC. This gives the protein CGVEVEGRGEQYF.

As to this clonotype: A far more abundant clone sits one base away, making this likely a read error. The V gene is TRBV6-6, the J gene TRBJ2-1, with D possibly being TRBD1 (6 bases). The CDR3 runs to 13 residues. The V gene's germline CDR1 is MNHNY and CDR2 SVGAGI (reference sequence). In DNA form, the CDR3 reads TGTGCGACAGGACAGTGGGTTTACAATGAGCAGTTCTTC. Its translation is CATGQWVYNEQFF.

This clonotype was counted ten times or more. CDR3 sequence: CASSPGTEAFF. The CDR3 DNA reads as TGTGCCAGCTCTCCGGGTACTGAAGCTTTCTTT. The chain uses TRBV18 and TRBJ1-1; no firm D call. Germline CDR1 is KGHSH and CDR2 is LQKENI. The CDR3 contains 11 residues. The V end was cut by 6 bases, the J end by 5 bases, with 7 bases between.

This clonotype occurred many times. The chain couples TRBV11-2 to TRBJ1-6, with 9 bases identical to TRBD1. The J segment lost 10 bases and the V segment lost 6 bases, leaving 10 bases of the junction unmatched. Germline V gene lookup returns CDR1 SGHAT and CDR2 FQNNGV. This CDR3 has 15 residues. The CDR3 region is CASREGQGSRSPLHF. DNA of the CDR3: TGTGCCAGCAGGGAGGGACAGGGAAGTAGGTCACCCCTCCACTTT. Full variable domain (missing parts from reference TRBV11-2 and TRBJ1-6): EAGVAQSPRYKIIEKRQSVAFWCNPISGHATLYWYQQILGQGPKLLIQFQNNGVVDDSQLPKDRFSAERLKGVDSTLKIQPAKLEDSAVYLCASREGQGSRSPLHFGNGTRLTVT.

On this clonotype itself: At one of its ends the junction is not consistent with the germline gene, which may arise from a read error. This chain connects TRBV10-1 to TRBJ2-2, with 9 bases lining up with TRBD1. This CDR3 has 18 residues. Germline CDR1 reads WNHNN; CDR2 reads SYGVQD (reference sequence). The CDR3 bases are TGCGCCAGCAGTGAGTCGAAGGGACAGGGTTTGGACACCGGGGAGCTGCTTTTT. This gives the protein CASSESKGQGLDTGELLF.

The sample holds one count of this clonotype. This is likely an artifact of a read error, given a far larger clone one base away. The chain has TRBV3-1 and TRBJ2-1; 8 positions match TRBD1. Germline lookup yields CDR1 LGHDT and CDR2 YNNKEL (reference sequence). The CDR3 sequence is 14 residues long. Trimming took 4 bases from V and 7 from J; bases not matched to a gene: 6. The CDR3 nucleotides are TGTGCCAGCAGCCCCCGGACAGGGTGGAATGAGCAGTTCTTC. As protein: CASSPRTGWNEQFF.

There are many counts of this clonotype. The chain joins TRBV11-2 to TRBJ2-4; no clear D gene. The CDR3 has 13 amino acids. The V gene lost 5 bases and the J gene lost 7 bases, with 12 bases spanning the gap. Germline CDR1 is SGHAT and CDR2 is FQNNGV. The CDR3 here is CASSQESMNIQYF. CDR3 DNA: TGTGCCAGCAGCCAGGAGAGTATGAACATTCAGTACTTC.

This clonotype was seen at least ten times. The gene calls are TRBV5-6 and TRBJ2-3; TRBD1 matches 12 bases. CDR1 is SGHDT and CDR2 is YYEEEE in the germline V gene. The CDR3 sequence is 16 residues long. With V trimmed by 4 bases and J by 1 base, 4 bases remained unmatched. CDR3 residues: CASSRGTGGGTDTQYF. CDR3 DNA sequence: TGTGCCAGCAGCCGCGGGACAGGGGGCGGCACAGATACGCAGTATTTT.

In this sample, this clonotype turned up many times. The J gene is TRBJ2-1, the V gene TRBV20-1; D is uncertain. From germline, CDR1 is DFQATT and CDR2 SNEGSKA (reference sequence). The V end lost 2 bases, the J end lost 9 bases, and 8 bases lay between the germline ends. The CDR3 contains 11 residues. CDR3 DNA sequence: TGCAGTGCTAGAAGTGATGGTGAGCAGTTCTTC. Translated, it gives CSARSDGEQFF.

This clonotype was found many times. The chain couples TRBV6-1 to TRBJ1-3, with D hard to call. The CDR3 length is 17 residues. Trimming stripped 3 bases from V and 3 bases from J, with 18 bases between. Germline CDR1 and CDR2: MNHNS and SASEGT. The CDR3 spells CASSEGAAVGRGNTIYF. The CDR3 nucleotides are TGTGCCAGCAGTGAGGGTGCGGCAGTCGGACGTGGAAACACCATATATTTT.

As to this clonotype: This may be a read error: a much more frequent sequence differs by one nucleotide. V gene TRBV29-1 combines with J gene TRBJ1-4; no definite D call. Per germline, CDR1 SQVTM and CDR2 ANQGSEA. CDR3 length equals 11 residues. The CDR3, as DNA: TGCAGCGTTCGGGAGAATGAAAAACTGTCTTTT. Protein product: CSVRENEKLSF.

This clonotype has ten or more counts. The chain couples TRBV11-3 to TRBJ2-1; the match to TRBD2 covers 10 bases. From germline, CDR1 is SGHNT and CDR2 YENEEA. The V segment lost 0 bases and the J segment 5 bases; nucleotides outside the gene matches: 10. This CDR3 has 18 residues. Here the CDR3 reads CASSLDSMASGRNNEQFF. The CDR3, as DNA: TGTGCCAGCAGCTTAGATAGTATGGCTAGCGGGAGAAACAATGAGCAGTTCTTC.

This clonotype was seen repeatedly, ten times or more. The chain employs TRBV5-1 and TRBJ1-1; TRBD1 aligns across 9 bases. Trimming cost V 3 bases and J 7 bases; bases outside gene matches: 7. The CDR3 is 14 residues long. CDR1 and CDR2 from the germline V gene are SGHRS and YFSETQ. The CDR3 region is CASSSRTGVNEAFF. DNA for the CDR3: TGCGCCAGCAGCTCCAGGACAGGGGTAAATGAAGCTTTCTTT.

The table lists this clonotype with many counts. V usage is TRBV6-1 and J usage is TRBJ1-1; 7 bases match TRBD1. In germline, CDR1 is MNHNS, CDR2 SASEGT. This CDR3 has 18 amino acids. The trim removed 7 bases at V and 0 bases at J, leaving 17 bases unmatched. CDR3 sequence: CASKWRPGDSVLNTEAFF. DNA for the CDR3: TGTGCCAGCAAATGGCGCCCCGGGGACAGCGTCTTGAACACTGAAGCTTTCTTT.

This clonotype has at least ten counts. The CDR3: CAWSVRGGRGEQFF. In DNA, the CDR3 is TGTGCCTGGAGTGTTCGGGGAGGGAGGGGTGAGCAGTTCTTC. The J gene is TRBJ2-1, the V gene TRBV30, with 7 bases fitting TRBD2. The length of the CDR3 is 14 residues. Germline lookup yields CDR1 GTSNPN and CDR2 SVGIG (reference sequence). V shed 0 bases, J shed 9 bases, and the junction held 8 bases outside the gene matches.

This clonotype came up a few times. DNA of the CDR3: TGCGCCAGCAGCCAACCCCAGGGACAAGGCTACACCTTC. Translated: CASSQPQGQGYTF. The chain joins TRBV4-1 to TRBJ1-2, with a weak D call TRBD1 (6 bases). The CDR3 contains 13 residues. V lost 2 bases to trimming and J lost 8 bases, with 12 bases between them. The germline CDR1 and CDR2 sequences are MGHRA and YSYEKL.